The following is a TCR beta chain sequence with its context. The data were taken from a study of blood T cell repertoires in COVID-19. Study information: Samples taken during acute and convalescent COVID-19 were collected in the United States, Italy and Spain.

The germline gives CDR1 MDHEN, CDR2 SYDVKM. The CDR3 covers 17 residues. The germline V and J ends were trimmed by 5 bases and 0 bases, with 16 bases remaining between them. Original handling: Reference gene primer amplification in the assay estimated nucleated cell counts. The data were produced by immunoSEQ multiplex PCR, yet TCRdb's version contains in-frame clones alone and is incomplete. For V, J and clone size, that table is used; D and trimming come from the DNA. Seen here are some 370,000 clones, nearly 90% observed once, and the top ten hold about 7%. The rearrangement uses TRBV28 and TRBJ1-4; D might be TRBD1 (5 bases). Sample: peripheral blood. The clonotype originates from a man between 18 and 35 years old with active or convalescent COVID-19. The CDR3 region has the DNA TGTGCCAGCAGTCCGTTAGAAATGACAGCAACTAATGAAAAACTGTTTTTT. It codes for CASSPLEMTATNEKLFF.